The rows below give T cell receptor beta chains drawn from one sample of a study of cytomegalovirus exposure and HLA in healthy donors. Produced via immunoSEQ multiplex PCR; TCRdb's table is partial and in-frame only. This sample has about 150,000 clones; over 60% occur once, and the top ten carry roughly 2.1%. The sample comprised PBMCs. The source of these receptors is a middle-aged man in good health and CMV-seronegative. Both conserved end residues are trimmed from each CDR3.

length	V	J	CDR3
13	TRBV28	TRBJ2-1	ASRAATGAGAEQF
12	TRBV7-2	TRBJ2-1	ASSIPTSGNEQF
12	TRBV6-1	TRBJ1-1	ASSNDRELGEAF
11	TRBV12-2	TRBJ2-5	ASRGRDQETQY
13	TRBV28	TRBJ1-5	ASTNTRDRRQPQH
12	TRBV6-1	TRBJ2-3	ASRGDRDIDTQY
12	TRBV10-3	TRBJ2-1	AISDSSGYNEQF
11	TRBV6-4	TRBJ2-3	ASSLEDTDTQY
11	TRBV10-3	TRBJ1-1	AISEMGGTEAF
12	TRBV28	TRBJ1-1	ASSFYPSGPEAF
15	TRBV27	NA	ASSNFLGTGSSYEQY
12	TRBV1	TRBJ2-7	TSRLAGGPQRQY
13	TRBV5-4	TRBJ2-7	ASSLKGGRIGEQY
14	TRBV11-2	TRBJ1-1	ASSLGKQVTGTEAF
14	TRBV7-9	TRBJ2-7	ASSLVSIDRGYEQY
10	TRBV27	TRBJ2-1	ASSSGGNEQF
13	TRBV28	TRBJ1-4	ASSPYRGVREKLF
13	TRBV27	TRBJ2-5	ASSPSQGALETQY
14	TRBV10-3	TRBJ1-1	AISVSTGGERAEAF
13	TRBV7-2	TRBJ2-1	ASSRGGTKNNEQF
14	TRBV28	TRBJ2-7	ASSLVTGGPTYEQY
14	TRBV5-6	TRBJ2-7	ASSSPGLGGGYEQY
12	TRBV6-1	TRBJ1-6	ASRSLQGVSPLH
11	TRBV27	TRBJ1-1	ASIPTGYTEAF
14	TRBV5-6	TRBJ2-5	ASSGNRGLDGETQY
11	TRBV18	TRBJ2-5	ASSPLFKETQY
12	TRBV29-1	TRBJ1-2	SARVQGAKYGYT
13	TRBV13	TRBJ2-1	ASSLIQGAYNEQF
13	TRBV5-6	TRBJ1-2	ASSFTGPSNYGYT
12	TRBV6-5	TRBJ1-2	ASSYSRQTNGYT
12	TRBV5-4	TRBJ1-2	ASSLRTATYGYT
13	TRBV5-1	TRBJ2-1	ASSLRTGDYNEQF
9	TRBV20-1	TRBJ2-1	SARLALEQF
12	TRBV5-1	TRBJ1-4	ASSPRDSNEKLF
14	TRBV4-1	TRBJ1-5	ASSQGLENSNQPQH